The clone carrying this T cell receptor (beta chain) came up a few times. The sample belongs to a study of T cells in Graves' hyperthyroidism and ophthalmopathy. From RNA transcripts, TCR beta CDR3 regions were amplified. HTBI primers were used for first-round RT-PCR of the TCR CDR3. TCRdb independently ran MiXCR on the multiplex PCR reads; one entry per CDR3 protein. Of about 590,000 distinct CDR3 sequences in the sample, 15% to 17% were seen once. With 1 base clipped from V and 4 bases from J, the junction kept 3 bases outside the gene matches. Germline V gives CDR1 GTSNPN, CDR2 SVGIG (reference sequence). The CDR3 is 14 residues long. Stability of Graves' hyperthyroidism was defined as absent ophthalmopathy progression within 18 months.

This sequence was found in a woman in her 30s with Graves' hyperthyroidism. The rearrangement uses TRBV30 and TRBJ1-5; 8 nucleotides align to TRBD1. The material sequenced was blood. CDR3 nucleotide sequence: TGTGCCTGGAGTGGCGGGACAGGAAATCAGCCCCAGCATTTT. Residues: CAWSGGTGNQPQHF.